The clone carrying this T cell receptor beta chain was counted a single time. Original processing notes: For nucleated cells, counts were estimated from reference gene primer amplification. TCRdb's copy holds only in-frame clones and misses some; the assay was immunoSEQ multiplex PCR. V and J calls plus clone size are reproduced from that table; the DNA served to infer D and trimming. The sample includes 150,000 to 190,000 clones, 75% to 85% of them seen just once. This sample was taken from a study of blood T cell repertoires in COVID-19. Study-level background: Acute and convalescent COVID-19 samples came from the United States, Italy and Spain. From T cells, B-cell-depleted T cells, or PBMCs came the material, which was cDNA or gDNA.

The J segment lost 2 bases and the V segment lost 7 bases, leaving 19 bases of the junction unmatched. CDR1 is GTSNPN, CDR2 SVGIG, per germline (reference sequence). The CDR3 contains 20 residues. The chain has TRBV30 and TRBJ2-3; TRBD2 matches 15 bases. The specimen was peripheral blood. The clonotype comes from a man aged 55 to 69 with acute or convalescent COVID-19. CDR3 region: CAFRTVLGLAGGTFTDTQYF. CDR3 DNA sequence: TGTGCCTTCCGGACGGTTCTGGGACTAGCGGGAGGAACCTTCACAGATACGCAGTATTTT. Drawing the rest from reference TRBV30 and TRBJ2-3, the complete variable domain is SQTIHQWPATLVQPVGSPLSLECTVEGTSNPNLYWYRQAAGRGLQLLFYSVGIGQISSEVPQNLSASRPQDRQFILSSKKLLLSDSGFYLCAFRTVLGLAGGTFTDTQYFGPGTRLTVL.